What follows is one TCR beta chain and its context. Its antigen remains unidentified. Some clones are missing from TCRdb's copy, which holds only in-frame ones; the method was immunoSEQ multiplex PCR. Here the sample spans more than 65,000 clones, 90% to 95% being singletons. CDR3 length: 14 amino acids. Losses at the gene ends were 4 bases for V and 7 bases for J; bases not matched to a gene: 7. CDR1 is SGDLS, CDR2 YYNGEE, per germline. The sample originates from a study of resident and recirculating memory T cells in vitiligo. In the study overall: Samples were epidermis from two lesional and two nonlesional sites, plus PBMCs. Genomic DNA was extracted from whole homogenized samples, with no cell sorting. Study conclusions and caveats: TCR sequences were not conserved across biopsy sites or patients.

The sequence was collected from a male donor with vitiligo. The chain combines TRBV9 with TRBJ1-2; TRBD1 matches at 10 bases. What was sequenced was blood. CDR3 sequence reads: CASSPPRDRGGYTF. The CDR3, as DNA: TGTGCCAGCAGCCCTCCCCGGGACAGGGGTGGCTACACCTTC.